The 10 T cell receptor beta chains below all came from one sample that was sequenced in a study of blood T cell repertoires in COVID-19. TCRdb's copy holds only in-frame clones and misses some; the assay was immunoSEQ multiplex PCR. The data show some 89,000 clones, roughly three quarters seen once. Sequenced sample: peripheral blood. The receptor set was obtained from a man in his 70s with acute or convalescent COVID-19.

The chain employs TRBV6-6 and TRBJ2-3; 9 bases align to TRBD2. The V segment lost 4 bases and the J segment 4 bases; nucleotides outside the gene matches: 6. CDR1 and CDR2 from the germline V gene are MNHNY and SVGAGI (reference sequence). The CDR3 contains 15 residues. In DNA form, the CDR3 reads TGTGCCAGCAGTTCAGCGGGGGGAGGGGCAGATACGCAGTATTTT. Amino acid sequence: CASSSAGGGADTQYF.

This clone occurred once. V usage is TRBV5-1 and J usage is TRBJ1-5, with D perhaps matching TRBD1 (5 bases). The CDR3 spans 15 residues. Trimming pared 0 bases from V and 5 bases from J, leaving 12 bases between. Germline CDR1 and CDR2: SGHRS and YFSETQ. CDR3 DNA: TGCGCCAGCAGCTTGGAAGGGGCCCTACATCAGCCCCAGCATTTT. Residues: CASSLEGALHQPQHF.

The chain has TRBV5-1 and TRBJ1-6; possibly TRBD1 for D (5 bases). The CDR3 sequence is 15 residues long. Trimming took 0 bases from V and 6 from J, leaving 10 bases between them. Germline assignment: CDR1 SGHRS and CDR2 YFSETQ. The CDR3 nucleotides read TGCGCCAGCAGCTTGGAGGGGCAGTCTAATTCACCCCTCCACTTT. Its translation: CASSLEGQSNSPLHF.

The CDR3 region has the DNA TGCGCCAGCAGCATTCCGACAGACACAGATACGCAGTATTTT. Its protein product is CASSIPTDTDTQYF. The chain uses TRBV5-1 and TRBJ2-3; possible D gene TRBD1, 5 bases. Germline-derived CDR1 and CDR2 are SGHRS and YFSETQ. V lost 4 bases and J 2 bases, leaving 11 bases between the germline ends. The CDR3 contains 14 residues. The whole variable domain, remainder taken from reference TRBV5-1 and TRBJ2-3, is KAGVTQTPRYLIKTRGQQVTLSCSPISGHRSVSWYQQTPGQGLQFLFEYFSETQRNKGNFPGRFSGRQFSNSRSEMNVSTLELGDSALYLCASSIPTDTDTQYFGPGTRLTVL.

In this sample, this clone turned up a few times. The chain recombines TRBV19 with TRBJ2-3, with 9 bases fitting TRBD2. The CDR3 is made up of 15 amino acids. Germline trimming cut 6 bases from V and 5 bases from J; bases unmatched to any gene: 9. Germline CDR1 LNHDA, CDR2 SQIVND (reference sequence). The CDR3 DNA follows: TGTGCCAGTAGATCAGGCGGGGGGGCCAGAGATACGCAGTATTTT. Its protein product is CASRSGGGARDTQYF.

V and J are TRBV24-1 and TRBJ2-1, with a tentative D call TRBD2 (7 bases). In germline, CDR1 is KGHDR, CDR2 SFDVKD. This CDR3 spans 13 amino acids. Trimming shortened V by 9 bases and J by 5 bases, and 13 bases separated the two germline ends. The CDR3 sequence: CATRRGGNNEQFF. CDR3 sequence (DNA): TGTGCCACCCGCAGGGGAGGGAACAATGAGCAGTTCTTC.

CDR3 bases: TGTGCCAGCTCACCCCGGGACAGGGTTACCCCATTGGGGACTGAAGCTTTCTTT. It encodes CASSPRDRVTPLGTEAFF. V usage is TRBV18 and J usage is TRBJ1-1, with TRBD1 identical over 9 bases. CDR1 is KGHSH and CDR2 is LQKENI in the germline V gene. This CDR3 has 18 residues. The V and J ends lost 3 bases and 5 bases, in that order; junction bases with no gene match: 16. Filled out from reference TRBV18 and TRBJ1-1, the complete variable domain reads NAGVMQNPRHLVRRRGQEARLRCSPMKGHSHVYWYRQLPEEGLKFMVYLQKENIIDESGMPKERFSAEFPKEGPSILRIQQVVRGDSAAYFCASSPRDRVTPLGTEAFFGQGTRLTVV.

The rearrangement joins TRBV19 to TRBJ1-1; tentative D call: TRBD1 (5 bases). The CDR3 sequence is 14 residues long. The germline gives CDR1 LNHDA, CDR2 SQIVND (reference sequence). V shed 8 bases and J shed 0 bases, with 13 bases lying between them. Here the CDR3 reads CASFRGNMNTEAFF. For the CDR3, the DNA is TGTGCCAGTTTTAGGGGCAACATGAACACTGAAGCTTTCTTT.

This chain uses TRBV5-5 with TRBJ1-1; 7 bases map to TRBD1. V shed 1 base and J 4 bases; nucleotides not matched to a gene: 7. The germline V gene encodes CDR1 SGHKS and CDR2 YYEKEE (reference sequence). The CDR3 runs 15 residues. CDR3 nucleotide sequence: TGTGCCAGCAGCTTGTCACAGGGGATCTCCACTGAAGCTTTCTTT. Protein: CASSLSQGISTEAFF.

The CDR3 sequence: CASSEAQGVGNSPLHF. Written as DNA, the CDR3 is TGTGCCAGCAGTGAAGCGCAGGGGGTAGGTAATTCACCCCTCCACTTT. The chain couples TRBV2 to TRBJ1-6; 7 nucleotides agree with TRBD1. The CDR3 totals 16 residues. V lost 0 bases to trimming and J lost 6 bases; unmatched junction nucleotides: 5. The V gene's germline CDR1 is SNHLY and CDR2 FYNNEI.